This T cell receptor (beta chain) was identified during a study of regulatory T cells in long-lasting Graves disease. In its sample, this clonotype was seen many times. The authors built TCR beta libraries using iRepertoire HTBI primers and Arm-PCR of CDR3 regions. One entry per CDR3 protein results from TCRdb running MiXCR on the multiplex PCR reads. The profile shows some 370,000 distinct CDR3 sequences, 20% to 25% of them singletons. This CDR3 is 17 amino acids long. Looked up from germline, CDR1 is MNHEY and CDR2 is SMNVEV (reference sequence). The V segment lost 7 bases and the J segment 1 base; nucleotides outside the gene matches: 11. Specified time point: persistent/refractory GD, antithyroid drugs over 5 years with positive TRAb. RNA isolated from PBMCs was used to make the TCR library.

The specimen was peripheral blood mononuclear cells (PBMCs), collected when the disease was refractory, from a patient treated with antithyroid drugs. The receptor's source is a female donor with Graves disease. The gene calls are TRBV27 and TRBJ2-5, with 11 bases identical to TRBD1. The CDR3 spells CASTAPVDRGLQETQYF. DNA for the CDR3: TGTGCCAGCACCGCGCCCGTGGACAGGGGGCTCCAAGAGACCCAGTACTTC.